Below are 30 T cell receptor beta chains sequenced from a single sample in a study of blood T cell repertoires in COVID-19. Sequencing was performed with immunoSEQ multiplex PCR; in TCRdb, only in-frame clones are kept and a portion is missing. The sample contains about 240,000 clones, 80% to 90% of which appear only once. Sequenced sample: PBMCs or T cells enriched from blood (not recorded which). Receptors were obtained from a woman between 40 and 50 years old who had been exposed to COVID-19.

The V call is TRBV7-2, the J call TRBJ1-2, with 8 bases matching TRBD1. J gave up 2 bases and V 5 bases, and 4 bases lay outside the gene matches. There are 14 residues in the CDR3. Germline V gene sequence: CDR1 SGHTA, CDR2 FQGNSA. CDR3 nucleotide sequence: TGTGCCAGCAGCCCGGACAGGGAGAACTATGGCTACACCTTC. Translating gives CASSPDRENYGYTF.

V and J are TRBV6-5 and TRBJ2-3, with TRBD2 matching 10 bases. The V gene's germline CDR1 is MNHEY and CDR2 SVGAGI. After removal of 2 bases from V and 6 bases from J, the junction contained 8 bases not matched to a gene. The CDR3 has 16 amino acids. CDR3 DNA sequence: TGTGCCAGCAGTTACGGGCTAGCGGGGGAGTTGGATACGCAGTATTTT. Amino acid sequence: CASSYGLAGELDTQYF.

The chain uses TRBV7-2 and TRBJ1-6; D perhaps matches TRBD1 (5 bases). Trimming removed 5 bases from V and 8 bases from J, with 13 bases in between. The CDR3 runs to 14 residues. Germline CDR1 reads SGHTA; CDR2 reads FQGNSA. CDR3 amino acids: CASSPAGSYSPLHF. For the CDR3, the DNA is TGTGCCAGCAGCCCAGCAGGGTCGTATTCACCCCTCCACTTT.

The CDR3 DNA reads TGTGCCAGCAGCTTAGAGGGCAGGGTGAATGGCTACACCTTC. Translating gives CASSLEGRVNGYTF. The rearrangement uses TRBV7-8 and TRBJ1-2; TRBD1 might be the D (5 bases). V lost 1 base to trimming and J lost 6 bases, with 12 bases between them. From germline, CDR1 is SGHVS and CDR2 FQNEAQ. The CDR3 sequence is 14 residues long. The full variable domain, with the rest looked up from reference TRBV7-8 and TRBJ1-2, is GAGVSQSPRYKVAKRGQDVALRCDPISGHVSLFWYQQALGQGPEFLTYFQNEAQLDKSGLPSDRFFAERPEGSVSTLKIQRTQQEDSAVYLCASSLEGRVNGYTFGSGTRLTVV.

This clone showed up just a few times. CDR3 DNA sequence: TGTGCCAGCAGCAGCGGGGGGGGCTCCTACAATGAGCAGTTCTTC. It translates to CASSSGGGSYNEQFF. The chain carries TRBV13 and TRBJ2-1, with 10 bases lining up with TRBD2. Trimming took 5 bases from V and 0 from J; bases not matched to a gene: 1. CDR3 length: 15 amino acids. The germline V gene has CDR1 PRHDT and CDR2 FYEKMQ (reference sequence).

V gene TRBV2 combines with J gene TRBJ1-1; TRBD1 matches at 7 bases. The germline CDR1 and CDR2 sequences are SNHLY and FYNNEI. J was trimmed by 1 base and V by 5 bases; bases with no gene match: 4. The CDR3 spans 14 residues. This chain's CDR3 is CASSKGGPNTEAFF. DNA for the CDR3: TGTGCCAGCAGTAAAGGGGGCCCGAACACTGAAGCTTTCTTT.

This chain joins TRBV19 and TRBJ1-2; D call uncertain. The V gene's germline CDR1 is LNHDA and CDR2 SQIVND (reference sequence). V shed 2 bases and J shed 4 bases, with 17 bases lying between them. This CDR3 is 16 amino acids long. The CDR3 nucleotides are TGTGCCAGTAGTATAAGAGGCTCCTCCTTAGGCTATGGCTACACCTTC. Residues: CASSIRGSSLGYGYTF.

The chain has TRBV3-1 (or the pseudogene TRBV3-2) and TRBJ2-3, with D possibly TRBD1 on 6 matching bases. Germline V lookup: CDR1 LGHDT, CDR2 YNNKEL (reference sequence). V was clipped by 0 bases and J by 1 base, with 11 bases between them. There are 16 residues in the CDR3. CDR3 region: CASSQESRGGTDTQYF. DNA of the CDR3: TGTGCCAGCAGCCAAGAAAGCAGGGGTGGCACAGATACGCAGTATTTT.

This chain uses TRBV6-5 with TRBJ1-1; 7 bases are a match to TRBD1. The trim removed 3 bases at V and 10 bases at J, leaving 11 bases unmatched. Germline-derived CDR1 and CDR2 are MNHEY and SVGAGI. This CDR3 spans 14 amino acids. CDR3 sequence reads: CASSYTQDRWGAFF. The CDR3 nucleotides read TGTGCCAGCAGTTATACCCAGGACAGGTGGGGAGCTTTCTTT.

V and J are TRBV28 and TRBJ2-6; no firm D call. Germline V gives CDR1 MDHEN, CDR2 SYDVKM. The CDR3 totals 14 residues. Trimming left V 3 bases short and J 0 bases short, with 3 bases between. As DNA, the CDR3 is TGTGCCAGCAGTTTTTACTCTGGGGCCAACGTCCTGACTTTC. The encoded protein is CASSFYSGANVLTF.

The chain links TRBV29-1 to TRBJ1-1; 10 nucleotides agree with TRBD1. The CDR3 totals 13 residues. The ends lost 5 bases at V and 9 bases at J; junction bases unmatched: 9. CDR1 is SQVTM, CDR2 ANQGSEA, per germline. The CDR3 region has the DNA TGCAGCGTTTCGTACCCGGGACAGGGGAAAGCTTTCTTT. This gives the protein CSVSYPGQGKAFF.

This clone has just a few counts. This chain uses TRBV2 with TRBJ1-5; weak D call: TRBD1 (5 bases). Per the germline V gene, CDR1 is SNHLY and CDR2 is FYNNEI. The ends were cut back, 0 bases at V and 2 bases at J, with 11 bases in the middle. The CDR3 totals 16 residues. CDR3: CASSEAGQGGNQPQHF. The CDR3 DNA is TGTGCCAGCAGTGAAGCGGGGCAGGGTGGCAATCAGCCCCAGCATTTT. The full variable domain, completed using reference TRBV2 and TRBJ1-5, is EPEVTQTPSHQVTQMGQEVILRCVPISNHLYFYWYRQILGQKVEFLVSFYNNEISEKSEIFDDQFSVERPDGSNFTLKIRSTKLEDSAMYFCASSEAGQGGNQPQHFGDGTRLSIL.

This sequence joins TRBV28 and TRBJ1-2, with TRBD1 as a possible D gene (6 bases). This CDR3 has 16 amino acids. The germline V gene has CDR1 MDHEN and CDR2 SYDVKM. Between the trimmed V and J ends, which lost 3 bases and 3 bases, there was a span of 17 bases. The CDR3 nucleotides are TGTGCCAGCAGTTTGCCCCGGGACAACCAGCACTATGGCTACACCTTC. It codes for CASSLPRDNQHYGYTF.

The chain couples TRBV7-2 to TRBJ1-1, with 7 bases that match TRBD1. Germline-derived CDR1 and CDR2 are SGHTA and FQGNSA. The CDR3 totals 14 residues. The V gene end was trimmed by 5 bases and the J gene end by 5 bases; junction bases not matched to a gene: 8. The CDR3 bases are TGTGCCAGCAGCCCAAAGGGGGGACAGACTGAAGCTTTCTTT. Its translation is CASSPKGGQTEAFF.

This chain uses TRBV10-3 with TRBJ1-4, with unresolved D. In germline, CDR1 is ENHRY, CDR2 SYGVKD. V lost 3 bases, J lost 8 bases, and 16 bases lay in between. CDR3 length: 15 amino acids. The CDR3 protein is CAISDSRVREEKLFF. CDR3 DNA sequence: TGTGCCATCAGTGACTCCCGGGTCCGAGAGGAAAAACTGTTTTTT.

In its sample, this clone was seen once. CDR3 loop: CASSLGDRRLNEKLFF. The DNA of the CDR3 is TGTGCCAGCAGCTTAGGGGACAGGAGACTTAATGAAAAACTGTTTTTT. The chain recombines TRBV7-9 with TRBJ1-4; 8 nucleotides agree with TRBD1. The trim removed 1 base at V and 4 bases at J, leaving 5 bases unmatched. The germline gives CDR1 SEHNR, CDR2 FQNEAQ (reference sequence). The CDR3 spans 16 residues.

There are many counts of this clone. The genes are TRBV3-1 (or the pseudogene TRBV3-2) and TRBJ1-2, with TRBD1 matching over 10 bases. The V segment lost 2 bases and the J segment 7 bases; nucleotides outside the gene matches: 16. The CDR3 spans 18 residues. From germline, CDR1 is LGHDT and CDR2 YNNKEL (reference sequence). CDR3 sequence reads: CASSQYRDRGANGAGYTF. CDR3 DNA: TGTGCCAGCAGCCAATACAGGGACAGGGGTGCAAATGGTGCTGGCTACACCTTC.

The genes are TRBV11-3 and TRBJ1-6; TRBD1 matches at 9 bases. Germline V gene lookup returns CDR1 SGHNT and CDR2 YENEEA. With 5 bases clipped from V and 7 bases from J, the junction kept 6 bases outside the gene matches. The CDR3 consists of 15 residues. The CDR3 bases are TGTGCCAGCAGCGCCGCCGGGACAGGGAATTCACCCCTCCACTTT. Translating it yields CASSAAGTGNSPLHF.

The chain couples TRBV9 to TRBJ1-1, with a weak D call TRBD1 (5 bases). The germline V gene has CDR1 SGDLS and CDR2 YYNGEE. This CDR3 spans 13 amino acids. V was cut by 2 bases and J by 3 bases, with 8 bases left in between. CDR3 amino acids: CASSVRGDTEAFF. CDR3 DNA sequence: TGTGCCAGCAGCGTTCGGGGGGACACTGAAGCTTTCTTT.

This sequence joins TRBV7-9 and TRBJ1-1; 8 bases agree with TRBD1. Germline V lookup: CDR1 SEHNR, CDR2 FQNEAQ (reference sequence). This CDR3 has 17 residues. With 5 bases clipped from V and 3 bases from J, the junction kept 14 bases outside the gene matches. The CDR3: CASSADGAQGADTEAFF. The DNA for the CDR3 is TGTGCCAGCAGCGCAGACGGGGCTCAGGGGGCGGACACTGAAGCTTTCTTT.

The chain uses TRBV7-2 and TRBJ2-1; D remains unclear. The germline V gene encodes CDR1 SGHTA and CDR2 FQGNSA. This CDR3 is 13 amino acids long. The V gene lost 3 bases and the J gene lost 6 bases, with 9 bases spanning the gap. The CDR3 loop reads CASSFRDGNEQFF. As DNA, the CDR3 is TGTGCCAGCAGCTTCCGAGATGGCAATGAGCAGTTCTTC.

This chain uses TRBV5-1 with TRBJ1-2; 8 bases map to TRBD1. Unmatched junction bases numbered 5, after V lost 4 bases and J lost 0 bases. Germline values: CDR1 SGHRS, CDR2 YFSETQ. The CDR3 consists of 15 residues. Written as DNA, the CDR3 is TGCGCCAGCAGCCCAGGGGACAGGACTAACTATGGCTACACCTTC. Translating it yields CASSPGDRTNYGYTF.

The chain joins TRBV6-2 or TRBV6-3 to TRBJ1-5, with a weak D call TRBD1 (6 bases). The CDR3 loop spans 15 amino acids. The V end was cut by 7 bases, the J end by 2 bases, with 15 bases between. Germline lookup yields CDR1 MNHEY and CDR2 SVGEGT. The CDR3 DNA reads TGTGCCAGCAACCCAGGGGTTTTGGGCAATCAGCCCCAGCATTTT. Amino acids: CASNPGVLGNQPQHF.

CDR3 DNA: TGTGCCAGCAGCTACAGACGCACTGAAGCTTTCTTT. Translating gives CASSYRRTEAFF. This rearrangement joins TRBV5-8 to TRBJ1-1; D gene ambiguous. From germline, CDR1 is SGHTS and CDR2 YDEGEE. V was pared by 3 bases and J by 4 bases, with 7 bases between. The CDR3 covers 12 residues.

This chain uses TRBV5-1 with TRBJ1-1; perhaps TRBD1 as D (6 bases). The CDR3 runs 13 residues. V was pared by 2 bases and J by 4 bases, with 9 bases between. CDR1 SGHRS and CDR2 YFSETQ come from the germline V gene. DNA for the CDR3: TGCGCCAGCAGCTTCGCAGGGGCCACTGAAGCTTTCTTT. Translated, it gives CASSFAGATEAFF.

This sequence joins TRBV28 and TRBJ1-1; 7 nucleotides agree with TRBD1. In germline, CDR1 is MDHEN, CDR2 SYDVKM. The trim removed 5 bases at V and 5 bases at J, leaving 8 bases unmatched. CDR3 length: 14 residues. This chain's CDR3 is CASSLLRGRTEAFF. CDR3 bases: TGTGCCAGCAGTCTCCTTAGGGGGCGGACTGAAGCTTTCTTT. Supplemented by reference TRBV28 and TRBJ1-1, the full variable domain reads DVKVTQSSRYLVKRTGEKVFLECVQDMDHENMFWYRQDPGLGLRLIYFSYDVKMKEKGDIPEGYSVSREKKERFSLILESASTNQTSMYLCASSLLRGRTEAFFGQGTRLTVV.

V usage is TRBV6-5 and J usage is TRBJ2-7; the match to TRBD1 covers 8 bases. The V gene end was trimmed by 1 base and the J gene end by 4 bases; junction bases not matched to a gene: 6. Germline loops: CDR1 MNHEY, CDR2 SVGAGI. The CDR3 loop spans 15 amino acids. CDR3 sequence: CASSYYGQGPYEQYF. The DNA for the CDR3 is TGTGCCAGCAGTTACTATGGACAGGGACCTTACGAGCAGTACTTC.

The gene calls are TRBV3-1 (or the pseudogene TRBV3-2) and TRBJ2-5; 8 bases map to TRBD2. Germline values: CDR1 LGHDT, CDR2 YNNKEL (reference sequence). The trim removed 1 base at V and 3 bases at J, leaving 7 bases unmatched. The CDR3 runs to 16 residues. This chain's CDR3 is CASSQVWRGAKETQYF. The CDR3 nucleotides are TGTGCCAGCAGCCAAGTATGGCGGGGGGCGAAAGAGACCCAGTACTTC.

This rearrangement joins TRBV5-1 to TRBJ1-2; 8 nucleotides match TRBD1. The V gene's germline CDR1 is SGHRS and CDR2 YFSETQ. The CDR3 is 13 residues long. V lost 4 bases and J lost 4; bases outside the gene matches: 3. CDR3 loop: CASSTQGAYGYTF. Written as DNA, the CDR3 is TGCGCCAGCAGCACCCAGGGGGCCTATGGCTACACCTTC.

The chain has TRBV6-5 and TRBJ1-5, with a tentative D call TRBD1 (6 bases). Germline V lookup: CDR1 MNHEY, CDR2 SVGAGI. There are 13 residues in the CDR3. V dropped 8 bases and J dropped 0 bases, with 8 bases sitting between them. The CDR3 bases are TGTGCCAGCCTGGGGGCTAGCAATCAGCCCCAGCATTTT. This codes for CASLGASNQPQHF.